This TCR beta chain was recorded in a study of blood T cell repertoires in COVID-19. The wider study: COVID-19 samples, acute and convalescent, were from the United States, Italy and Spain. PBMCs, B-cell-depleted T cells, or T cells provided the cDNA or gDNA that made up the material.

CDR3 size: 15 residues. The germline gives CDR1 MDHEN, CDR2 SYDVKM. The V and J ends lost 7 bases and 6 bases, in that order; junction bases with no gene match: 10. Original processing notes: Estimation of nucleated cell counts was performed using reference gene primer amplification. Using immunoSEQ multiplex PCR, the repertoire was profiled, and TCRdb retains in-frame clones only, with some absent. D and trimming were read from the DNA, whereas the V and J calls and clone size are those reported in that table. Found here are over 85,000 clones, roughly 80% of them singletons; the top ten hold roughly a tenth.

Sequencing was performed on peripheral blood. V is TRBV28 and J is TRBJ2-2; 8 bases fit TRBD1. This clonotype was obtained from a man aged 55 to 70 with active or convalescent COVID-19. In DNA form, the CDR3 reads TGTGCCAGCATCGCGGACAGGGCGGTTCCCGGGGAGCTGTTTTTT. Translating it yields CASIADRAVPGELFF.